These T cell receptor beta chains were read from a single sample in a study of cytomegalovirus exposure and HLA in healthy donors. Profiled with immunoSEQ multiplex PCR; TCRdb holds only in-frame clones, not every one. The repertoire holds about 170,000 clones, with more than 75% as singletons. Sequencing was carried out using PBMCs. The receptors here all came from a man aged 30-40 years in good health and CMV-seropositive. CDR3s include the opening cysteine and the closing phenylalanine or tryptophan. D genes are given only for firm matches.

TRBV9	TRBJ2-1	TRBD2	CASSVGTRGSYNEQFF	TGTGCCAGCAGCGTAGGGACTAGAGGGTCCTACAATGAGCAGTTCTTC
TRBV10-2	TRBJ2-7	TRBD1	CASSLPGQGYEQYF	TGCGCCAGCAGCCTACCGGGACAGGGTTACGAGCAGTACTTC
TRBV7-9	TRBJ2-3	.	CASSTTGVTDTQYF	TGTGCCAGCAGCACTACGGGGGTTACAGATACGCAGTATTTT
TRBV7-3	TRBJ2-2	.	CASSQNQGTGELFF	TGTGCCAGCAGCCAAAACCAGGGGACAGGGGAGCTGTTTTTT
TRBV4-3	TRBJ2-3	TRBD2	CASSQEVLLAEGTDTQYF	TGCGCCAGCAGCCAAGAGGTTTTGCTAGCGGAGGGCACAGATACGCAGTATTTT
TRBV4-1	TRBJ1-2	.	CASSHLTGAYGYTF	TGCGCCAGCAGCCACCTGACAGGCGCTTATGGCTACACCTTC
TRBV19	TRBJ1-4	.	CASSGGAEKLFF	TGTGCCAGTAGTGGGGGGGCCGAAAAACTGTTTTTT
TRBV5-4	TRBJ1-2	.	CASSFLNGLHGYTF	TGTGCCAGCAGCTTTCTCAACGGACTACATGGCTACACCTTC
TRBV11-2	TRBJ1-1	.	CASSPTTLNTEAFF	TGTGCCAGCAGCCCGACGACATTGAACACTGAAGCTTTCTTT
TRBV18	TRBJ2-5	.	CASSPLREETQYF	TGTGCCAGCTCACCACTACGGGAAGAGACCCAGTACTTC